These 18 T cell receptor beta chains were all obtained from the same sample, sequenced in a study of T cell repertoires in cytomegalovirus infection. TCRdb reanalysed the reads using MiXCR and keeps one entry per CDR3 protein. The sample yields about 830,000 distinct CDR3 sequences, less than 35% seen once. Their antigens remain unidentified. The specimen was cultured CD8+ T cells from PBMCs, collected from culture after CMV antigen stimulation. Receptors were obtained from a human donor in good health (CMV status not recorded). Some clones in this sample may be carry-over from other donors' samples.

CDR3 sequence reads: CASSYRKTGELFF. The CDR3 coding sequence is TGTGCCAGCAGTTACAGGAAAACCGGGGAGCTGTTTTTT. The chain uses TRBV6-5 and TRBJ2-2; D gene uncertain. The germline gives CDR1 MNHEY, CDR2 SVGAGI. Trimming took off 2 bases at V and 5 bases at J, with 6 bases between the two ends. The CDR3 has 13 amino acids.

The rearrangement links TRBV7-6 to TRBJ2-3; tentatively, D is TRBD1 (5 bases). CDR1 and CDR2 (germline): SGHVS, FNYEAQ. V lost 3 bases to trimming and J lost 4 bases, with 20 bases between them. This CDR3 spans 17 amino acids. For the CDR3, the DNA is TGTGCCAGCAGCTTGTACTTAGGACCGCAGGGCCCAGATACGCAGTATTTT. Amino acid sequence: CASSLYLGPQGPDTQYF. Using reference TRBV7-6 and TRBJ2-3 for the parts outside the CDR3, the full variable domain is GAGVSQSPRYKVTKRGQDVALRCDPISGHVSLYWYRQALGQGPEFLTYFNYEAQQDKSGLPNDRFSAERPEGSISTLTIQRTEQRDSAMYRCASSLYLGPQGPDTQYFGPGTRLTVL.

This clonotype was detected only a few times. The chain links TRBV6-1 to TRBJ2-7, with D unclear. The CDR3 loop spans 13 amino acids. Germline lookup yields CDR1 MNHNS and CDR2 SASEGT. V lost 4 bases and J lost 5, with 12 bases in between. Here the CDR3 reads CASSAVTANEQYV. The CDR3 DNA sequence: TGTGCCAGCAGTGCTGTCACAGCAAACGAGCAGTACGTC.

Only a few counts were recorded for this clonotype. V gene TRBV6-2 or TRBV6-3 combines with J gene TRBJ1-1; possible D gene TRBD1, 5 bases. CDR1 and CDR2 (germline): MNHEY, SVGEGT. This CDR3 is 13 amino acids long. V was trimmed by 7 bases and J by 0 bases, leaving 9 bases between them. The CDR3 sequence: CASISRVNTEAFF. The CDR3 DNA sequence: TGTGCCAGCATCTCCAGGGTGAACACTGAAGCTTTCTTT.

This clonotype was seen more than once but under ten times. The chain links TRBV20-1 to TRBJ1-1, with D unclear. Germline-derived CDR1 and CDR2 are DFQATT and SNEGSKA (reference sequence). The V end was cut by 3 bases, the J end by 1 base, with 9 bases between. This CDR3 contains 13 residues. CDR3 residues: CSASKYGNTEAFF. CDR3 in DNA: TGCAGTGCTAGTAAGTACGGGAACACTGAAGCTTTCTTT.

V and J are TRBV18 and TRBJ2-7; no clear D. Germline lookup yields CDR1 KGHSH and CDR2 LQKENI. The CDR3 covers 13 residues. Trimming stripped 7 bases from V and 3 bases from J, with 13 bases between. The CDR3 reads CASYGPMSYEQYF. The CDR3 DNA reads as TGTGCCAGCTACGGACCCATGAGCTACGAGCAGTACTTC.

This chain connects TRBV20-1 to TRBJ2-1; 7 bases line up with TRBD2. The CDR3 has 14 residues. CDR1 is DFQATT, CDR2 SNEGSKA, per germline (reference sequence). The V segment lost 1 base and the J segment 4 bases; nucleotides outside the gene matches: 4. CDR3 DNA sequence: TGCAGTGCTAGAGGTAGCGGGCTTTACAATGAGCAGTTCTTC. Protein: CSARGSGLYNEQFF.

As concerns this clonotype: At one of its ends the junction is not consistent with the germline gene, which may arise from a read error. CDR3 residues: CVSTVTGFAGYTF. The CDR3 nucleotides read TGTGTCAGCACCGTTACAGGGTTCGCTGGCTACACCTTC. The chain couples TRBV12-3 or TRBV12-4 to TRBJ1-2; D perhaps matches TRBD1 (6 bases). The length of the CDR3 is 13 residues.

This chain joins TRBV5-4 and TRBJ2-4, with a weak D call TRBD1 (5 bases). The CDR3 has 12 residues. The germline V gene encodes CDR1 SGHNT and CDR2 YYREEE (reference sequence). Trimming cost V 9 bases and J 8 bases, with 15 bases left between them. CDR3 DNA sequence: TGTGCCACTACGACAGTCAGTGACATTCAGTACTTC. It is translated as CATTTVSDIQYF.

In this sample, this clonotype turned up many times. The V gene is TRBV11-1, the J gene TRBJ2-1; D may correspond to TRBD1 or TRBD2 (6 bases each). V was shortened by 3 bases and J by 2 bases, with 17 bases between the two germline ends. This CDR3 is 17 amino acids long. CDR1 is SGHAT and CDR2 is FQDESV in the germline V gene (reference sequence). CDR3 sequence: CASSFRRGSAPYNEQFF. The CDR3 region has the DNA TGTGCCAGCAGCTTCAGGAGGGGGAGCGCTCCCTACAATGAGCAGTTCTTC.

This clonotype was found a few times. The chain combines TRBV5-1 with TRBJ2-2; the D gene is possibly TRBD1 (6 bases). The ends were cut back, 7 bases at V and 6 bases at J, with 22 bases in the middle. Germline lookup yields CDR1 SGHRS and CDR2 YFSETQ. The CDR3 extends over 16 amino acids. The CDR3 spells CASSPRRQGISGELFF. CDR3 nucleotide sequence: TGCGCCAGCTCTCCCAGAAGGCAGGGGATATCCGGGGAGCTGTTTTTT. The variable domain in full, with the rest retrieved from reference TRBV5-1 and TRBJ2-2, is KAGVTQTPRYLIKTRGQQVTLSCSPISGHRSVSWYQQTPGQGLQFLFEYFSETQRNKGNFPGRFSGRQFSNSRSEMNVSTLELGDSALYLCASSPRRQGISGELFFGEGSRLTVL.

This clonotype was seen a few times. This rearrangement joins TRBV7-9 to TRBJ2-5, with 12 positions matching TRBD2. CDR3 length: 16 amino acids. V shed 3 bases, J shed 3 bases, and the junction held 5 bases outside the gene matches. Looked up from germline, CDR1 is SEHNR and CDR2 is FQNEAQ (reference sequence). In DNA, the CDR3 is TGTGCCAGCAGCTTCAAACTAGCGGGGGGCAAAGAGACCCAGTACTTC. Residues: CASSFKLAGGKETQYF.

V gene TRBV5-6 combines with J gene TRBJ2-7; 8 nucleotides match TRBD1. Germline loops: CDR1 SGHDT, CDR2 YYEEEE. The junction had 4 bases not matched to a gene; V was cut back by 2 bases and J by 3 bases. The CDR3 sequence is 14 residues long. In DNA form, the CDR3 reads TGTGCCAGCAGCTTCGGGACAGGCGTCTACGAGCAGTACTTC. It codes for CASSFGTGVYEQYF.

V gene TRBV2 combines with J gene TRBJ2-3, with 9 bases aligning to TRBD1. CDR1 is SNHLY and CDR2 is FYNNEI in the germline V gene. Trimming cost V 9 bases and J 2 bases; bases outside gene matches: 9. The CDR3 covers 15 residues. DNA for the CDR3: TGTGCCAGACAGGGGGCAGACTCCCTCACAGATACGCAGTATTTT. Translating gives CARQGADSLTDTQYF.

This clonotype was counted at least ten times. DNA of the CDR3: TGTGCCAGCAGCTTAGGACTTGCGGGGGCTGGGGGTGAGCAGTTCTTC. Its translation: CASSLGLAGAGGEQFF. The genes are TRBV7-8 and TRBJ2-1, with D perhaps TRBD2 (7 bases). V lost 1 base, J lost 9 bases, and 19 bases lay in between. The CDR3 contains 16 residues. From germline, CDR1 is SGHVS and CDR2 FQNEAQ.

The V and J genes are TRBV6-2 or TRBV6-3 and TRBJ2-7; TRBD2 aligns across 11 bases. With 10 bases clipped from V and 4 bases from J, the junction kept 9 bases outside the gene matches. The germline V gene has CDR1 MNHEY and CDR2 SVGEGT. CDR3 length equals 14 residues. CDR3 DNA: TGTGCCATCATACTAGCGGGGGCCCCATACGAGCAGTACGTC. As protein: CAIILAGAPYEQYV.

This clonotype was detected only a few times. The chain recombines TRBV2 with TRBJ1-3; unclear D gene. The ends were cut back, 7 bases at V and 2 bases at J, with 21 bases in the middle. Looked up from germline, CDR1 is SNHLY and CDR2 is FYNNEI. The CDR3 sequence is 17 residues long. CDR3 nucleotide sequence: TGTGCCAGCACCGAATCTGGGCCAAGCTATCCTGGAAACACCATATATTTT. Translating gives CASTESGPSYPGNTIYF.

J is TRBJ2-3 and V is TRBV19; no firm D call. Germline V lookup: CDR1 LNHDA, CDR2 SQIVND (reference sequence). Trimming cost V 5 bases and J 2 bases, with 11 bases left between them. CDR3 length equals 14 residues. CDR3 nucleotides: TGTGCCAGTAGTCTCTTGAAGCCCACAGATACGCAGTATTTT. The encoded protein is CASSLLKPTDTQYF.